This is a list of T cell receptor beta chains from one sample in a study of CD8 T cells in Susac syndrome. TCRdb re-derived calls from the immunoSEQ multiplex PCR reads in MiXCR, one entry per CDR3 protein. The sample yields some 150,000 distinct CDR3 sequences, approximately 94% seen once. Sequenced input: CD8+ T cells from PBMCs. The receptor set was obtained from a human donor with multiple sclerosis. The CDR3 runs from the conserved cysteine through the conserved F or W. The order of the fields is CDR3 DNA, CDR3 protein, D gene, V gene, clone size, J gene. The D gene is left open where the match is weak. Clone size is not always given. Where it is, it says once, few, many or a class for expanded clones.

TGTGCCAGCAGTGCCCAGGACGCTACCCTGGGAGGCTACACCTTC CASSAQDATLGGYTF - TRBV25-1 - TRBJ1-2
TGCAGCGTTGAAGGCCAGGCACCCGGGGAGCTGTTTTTT CSVEGQAPGELFF - TRBV29-1 - TRBJ2-2
TGCGCCAGCAGCCTCAGGAACACCGGGGAGCTGTTTTTT CASSLRNTGELFF - TRBV4-1 few TRBJ2-2
TGTGCCAGCAGGGACCGGGACAGGGGGCCCGGGGAGCTGTTTTTT CASRDRDRGPGELFF TRBD1 TRBV28 - TRBJ2-2
TGCAGTGCTAGGGTCAGACAGGCCTCCTACGAGCAGTACTTC CSARVRQASYEQYF - TRBV20-1 - TRBJ2-7
TGTGCCAGCAGCGTAGGGACTAGGCATGAGCAGTTCTTC CASSVGTRHEQFF TRBD2 TRBV9 - TRBJ2-1
TGCAGTGCTAGAGGTGGGGGGACCTATGGCTACACCTTC CSARGGGTYGYTF - TRBV20-1 - TRBJ1-2
TGTGCCTGGAGTCCTACGGCGGGGAAGAACACCGGGGAGCTGTTTTTT CAWSPTAGKNTGELFF - TRBV30 - TRBJ2-2
TGTGCCAGCAGCGGCCTCGGGGGCCTCCAAGAGACCCAGTACTTC CASSGLGGLQETQYF - TRBV9 - TRBJ2-5
TGTGCCAGCAGTGTGCAGTATTTT CASSVQYF - TRBV2 - TRBJ2-3
TGCAGCGTTGTGGTGACTGGGGGATCCTACGAGCAGTACTTC CSVVVTGGSYEQYF - TRBV29-1 - TRBJ2-7
TGTGCCAGCAGTGGCGAGGGAAACTATGGCTACACCTTC CASSGEGNYGYTF - TRBV27 once TRBJ1-2
TGTGCCAGCAGCTTAGCGGGACAGGGCCGCGACGAGCAGTACTTC CASSLAGQGRDEQYF TRBD1 TRBV7-8 - TRBJ2-7
TGTGCCAGCAGTTCGGGTACGCAGTATTTT CASSSGTQYF - TRBV28 once TRBJ2-3
TGTGCCAGCAGCACCCCCCCTCGGAACTCTGGGGCCAACGTCCTGACTTTC CASSTPPRNSGANVLTF - TRBV7-9 - TRBJ2-6
TGTGCCAGCAGCAGAGCGGGGACCGAAAATCAGCCCCAGCATTTT CASSRAGTENQPQHF - TRBV9 - TRBJ1-5
TGTGCCAGCTCACCTAGCAGGTACGAGCAGTACTTC CASSPSRYEQYF - TRBV18 - TRBJ2-7
TGTGCCAGCAGCCCAGGGAACTTGGGGTTTTCACCCCTCCATTTT CASSPGNLGFSPLHF - TRBV12-3/TRBV12-4 - TRBJ1-6
TGTGCTAGTGGTCTCGGGGGTTCCTACAATGAGCAGTTCTTC CASGLGGSYNEQFF - TRBV12-5 - TRBJ2-1
TGTGCCAGCAGCAAAGACAGGGACGTTGTCACAGATACGCAGTATTTT CASSKDRDVVTDTQYF TRBD1 TRBV11-2 - TRBJ2-3
TGTGCCAGCAGCGTAGGGGGGGGCCCCTACGAGCAGTACTTC CASSVGGGPYEQYF - TRBV9 - TRBJ2-7
TGTGCCAGCATGGGTTCCCGGACAGAATATGGCTACACCTTC CASMGSRTEYGYTF - TRBV27 - TRBJ1-2
TGTGCCAGCAGCTTGACAGGGTCTCCTCGTGGCTACACCTTC CASSLTGSPRGYTF TRBD1 TRBV13 once TRBJ1-2
TGCGCCAGCAGCCAAGTCCTTTCGAGTGACAGGGCGGCTTTCTTT CASSQVLSSDRAAFF TRBD1 TRBV4-1 - TRBJ1-1
TGTGCCAGCAGTGAAAGTATAGCTTCCTACAATGAGCAGTTCTTC CASSESIASYNEQFF - TRBV2 - TRBJ2-1
TGTGCCAGCTCACTGGGACTAGCTCACGAGCAGTACTTC CASSLGLAHEQYF TRBD2 TRBV18 - TRBJ2-7
TGTGCCAGCACCCTGACTAGCGCTGAGCAGTTCTTC CASTLTSAEQFF TRBD2 TRBV6-6 - TRBJ2-1
TGCGCCAGCAGCCAAGGTTTGAAGACAGGTAATGAAGCTTTCTTT CASSQGLKTGNEAFF - TRBV4-1 once TRBJ1-1
TGTGCCAGCAGTTTATCTTTGGGCACAGATACGCAGTATTTT CASSLSLGTDTQYF - TRBV27 once TRBJ2-3
TGTGCCAGCAATCCGGGACAGGGATTGGGCATCGAGACCCAGTACTTC CASNPGQGLGIETQYF TRBD1 TRBV27 - TRBJ2-5